This note documents a single T cell receptor (beta chain) sequence. Its matching antigen is unknown. The sample contains more than one DNA sequence encoding this CDR3. The entry originates in a study of cytomegalovirus exposure and HLA in healthy donors. Study-wide results and limits: Usually a TCR sequence was rare, but some public TCRs were found in many donors.

There were likely unrecorded immune exposures, though donors were nominally healthy when sampled. PCR used 60 Vbeta primers and 13 Jbeta primers. Only in-frame clones appear in the TCRdb table, and some are missing; sequencing was by immunoSEQ multiplex PCR. Seen here are about 94,000 clones, approximately 66% observed once, and the top ten hold around 4.2%. The CDR3 length is 13 residues. V shed 4 bases, J shed 9 bases, and the junction held 6 bases outside the gene matches. Germline lookup yields CDR1 SGHRS and CDR2 YFSETQ. The sequence was obtained from a man aged 25 to 45 in good health and CMV-seronegative. The sequencing input was PBMCs. The chain links TRBV5-1 to TRBJ2-1, with 8 positions matching TRBD1. The CDR3, as DNA: TGCGCCAGCAGCATCGGGACAGGTCTTGAGCAGTTCTTC. This encodes CASSIGTGLEQFF.